This T cell receptor beta chain emerged from a study of cytomegalovirus exposure and HLA in healthy donors. While unrecorded immune exposures were likely, the donors were nominally healthy when sampled. A multiplex PCR was run with 60 Vbeta primers and 13 Jbeta primers. TCRdb keeps only in-frame clones here, not all; method: immunoSEQ multiplex PCR. The sample yields 75,000 to 90,000 clones, of which the top ten take up 1.5%. This receptor was taken from an older woman in good health and CMV-seronegative. The material sequenced was PBMCs.

This CDR3 reads CASRRLAGLQETQYF. The CDR3 bases are TGTGCCAGCAGGCGGCTAGCGGGGCTTCAAGAGACCCAGTACTTC. This chain joins TRBV5-5 and TRBJ2-5; TRBD2 aligns across 9 bases. Germline assignment: CDR1 SGHKS and CDR2 YYEKEE (reference sequence). The V and J ends lost 5 bases and 2 bases, in that order; junction bases with no gene match: 7. The CDR3 loop spans 15 amino acids.